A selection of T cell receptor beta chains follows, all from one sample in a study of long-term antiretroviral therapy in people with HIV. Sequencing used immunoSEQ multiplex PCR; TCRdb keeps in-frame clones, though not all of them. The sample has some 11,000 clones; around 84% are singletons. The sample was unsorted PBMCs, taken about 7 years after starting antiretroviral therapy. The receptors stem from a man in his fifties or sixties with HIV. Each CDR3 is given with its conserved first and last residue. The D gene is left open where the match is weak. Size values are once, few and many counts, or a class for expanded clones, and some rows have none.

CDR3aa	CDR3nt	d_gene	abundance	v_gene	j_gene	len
CASFSSREEDTEAFF	TGTGCCAGCTTCTCCTCGAGGGAGGAAGACACTGAAGCTTTCTTT	.	.	TRBV2	TRBJ1-1	15
CASSSRLDTQYF	TGTGCCAGTAGTTCCCGTTTGGATACGCAGTATTTT	.	.	TRBV19	TRBJ2-3	12
CASSEEVRQIQETQYF	TGTGCCAGCAGTGAAGAAGTAAGGCAGATACAAGAGACCCAGTACTTC	.	few	TRBV2	TRBJ2-5	16
CASSHPGTSGGPNYNEQFF	TGCGCCAGCAGCCATCCCGGGACTAGCGGGGGCCCTAACTACAATGAGCAGTTCTTC	TRBD2	.	TRBV4-1	TRBJ2-1	19
CASSSATVSVNTGELFF	TGTGCCAGCAGCTCTGCGACAGTTTCGGTGAACACCGGGGAGCTGTTTTTT	.	.	TRBV7-9	TRBJ2-2	17
CAWSGSHPPYEQYF	TGTGCCTGGAGTGGCAGTCACCCCCCCTACGAGCAGTACTTC	.	.	TRBV30	TRBJ2-7	14
CASSAYTEAFF	TGTGCCAGCAGTGCCTACACTGAAGCTTTCTTT	.	.	TRBV6-5	TRBJ1-1	11
CASSPHLTGRSYEQYF	TGTGCCAGCTCACCACATTTGACAGGCAGGAGCTACGAGCAGTACTTC	.	.	TRBV18	TRBJ2-7	16
CASSYAGGGEAFF	TGTGCCAGCAGTTATGCAGGGGGCGGTGAAGCTTTCTTT	TRBD1	.	TRBV6-5	TRBJ1-1	13
CSVVGLAGGETQYF	TGCAGCGTAGTGGGACTAGCGGGGGGGGAGACCCAGTACTTC	TRBD2	.	TRBV29-1	TRBJ2-5	14
CASGLVQWGRNALHF	TGTGCTAGTGGTTTGGTACAGTGGGGGCGGAATGCCCTCCACTTT	.	.	TRBV12-5	TRBJ1-6	15
CASSVATGALYEQYF	TGTGCCAGCAGCGTAGCTACGGGGGCTTTGTACGAGCAGTACTTC	.	.	TRBV9	TRBJ2-7	15
CASSGMTGGGNTIYF	TGTGCCAGCAGTGGAATGACAGGGGGAGGAAACACCATATATTTT	TRBD1	.	TRBV2	TRBJ1-3	15
CSARTVYGYTF	TGCAGTGCCCGGACAGTCTATGGCTACACCTTC	.	.	TRBV20-1	TRBJ1-2	11
CASSTGGNQETQYF	TGTGCCAGCAGCACCGGGGGGAACCAAGAGACCCAGTACTTC	TRBD2	.	TRBV9	TRBJ2-5	14
CASSVENNEQFF	TGCGCCAGCAGCGTCGAAAACAATGAGCAGTTCTTC	.	.	TRBV5-1	TRBJ2-1	12
CASSSRPGGNLYEQYF	TGTGCCAGCAGCTCCCGTCCTGGAGGGAATCTCTACGAGCAGTACTTC	.	.	TRBV7-8	TRBJ2-7	16
CASSLGGGPANEQFF	TGTGCCAGCAGCTTGGGGGGGGGACCAGCCAATGAGCAGTTCTTC	TRBD2	once	TRBV7-9	TRBJ2-1	15
CASSLDQGSADTQYF	TGTGCCAGCAGCTTAGACCAAGGTAGTGCAGATACGCAGTATTTT	.	.	TRBV13	TRBJ2-3	15
CASSYSGGHTYEQYF	TGTGCCAGCAGTTACTCGGGCGGGCATACCTACGAGCAGTACTTC	.	.	TRBV6-5	TRBJ2-7	15
CASSQDRAGGPNGELFF	TGCGCCAGCAGCCAAGATCGTGCGGGGGGGCCTAACGGGGAGCTGTTTTTT	TRBD2	.	TRBV4-1	TRBJ2-2	17
CASSSDLAYEQYF	TGCGCCAGCAGCTCGGATCTGGCCTACGAGCAGTACTTC	.	.	TRBV5-1	TRBJ2-7	13
CASSIQGGWTGELFF	TGTGCCAGTAGTATTCAGGGAGGCTGGACCGGGGAGCTGTTTTTT	.	.	TRBV19	TRBJ2-2	15
CASSLAGDSANEKLFF	TGCGCCAGCAGCTTGGCCGGCGATTCAGCTAATGAAAAACTGTTTTTT	.	few	TRBV5-1	TRBJ1-4	16
CASSSLRGATDTQYF	TGTGCCAGCAGCTCTTTGCGGGGGGCTACAGATACGCAGTATTTT	TRBD2	.	TRBV11-2	TRBJ2-3	15